This is a list of T cell receptor beta chains from one sample in a study of blood T cells in healthy people across ages. MiXCR was run by TCRdb on the 5' RACE reads, yielding one entry per CDR3 protein. The sample consists of around 750,000 distinct CDR3 sequences, around half of them appearing once. Sequenced sample: blood. The source of these receptors is an older man in good health. Both conserved end residues are part of each CDR3. Each record gives: J gene, V gene, clone size, D gene, CDR3 protein, CDR3 DNA. D genes are given only for firm matches. A row's size may be missing; if present it is once, few, many or a size class.

TRBJ2-7 TRBV10-1 . . CASSEWDQSYEQYF TGCGCCAGCAGTGAGTGGGACCAAAGCTACGAGCAGTACTTC
TRBJ2-3 TRBV10-3 . TRBD2 CAISESLGLAGDRYAYF TGTGCCATCAGTGAGTCCTTAGGACTAGCGGGAGACAGATACGCGTATTTT
TRBJ2-4 TRBV6-1 few TRBD2 CASSGFGLAELAKNIQYF TGTGCCAGCAGTGGCTTCGGACTAGCGGAACTAGCCAAAAACATTCAGTACTTC
TRBJ2-3 TRBV10-3 few . CAISDEGSGTDTQYF TGTGCCATCAGTGACGAGGGTTCGGGCACAGATACGCAGTATTTT
TRBJ1-5 TRBV2 . TRBD1 CASSAGTGLDQPQHF TGTGCCAGCAGTGCCGGGACAGGGCTAGATCAGCCCCAGCATTTT
TRBJ1-1 TRBV6-2/TRBV6-3 . . CASSPPVFGGTEAFF TGTGCCAGCAGCCCTCCGGTCTTCGGCGGCACTGAAGCTTTCTTT
TRBJ1-5 TRBV5-1 . . CASSLSPLSARHF TGCGCCAGCAGCTTGAGCCCGCTCTCGGCCCGGCATTTT
TRBJ2-1 TRBV7-6 . . CASSPRGPSEQFF TGTGCCAGCAGCCCTCGGGGTCCGAGTGAGCAGTTCTTC
TRBJ2-1 TRBV7-2 . TRBD2 CASSLGLAGGAQTQFF TGTGCCAGCAGCTTGGGACTAGCGGGAGGGGCACAGACCCAGTTCTTC
TRBJ2-1 TRBV20-1 . . CSAGSGTLYEQFF TGCAGTGCCGGGTCCGGGACCCTCTATGAGCAGTTCTTC
TRBJ2-3 TRBV20-1 few . CSGVYGVTDTQYF TGCAGTGGGGTTTACGGGGTTACAGATACGCAGTATTTT
TRBJ2-7 TRBV4-1 . TRBD2 CASSQDEGLAGVDEQYF TGCGCCAGCAGCCAAGATGAGGGACTAGCGGGAGTAGACGAGCAGTACTTC
TRBJ2-7 TRBV20-1 . . CSARETGGGLYEQYF TGCAGTGCTAGGGAAACAGGGGGGGGCCTCTACGAGCAGTACTTC
TRBJ1-5 TRBV6-2/TRBV6-3 . . CASRDPGSNQPQHF TGTGCCAGCAGAGACCCGGGAAGCAATCAGCCCCAGCATTTT
TRBJ1-2 TRBV27 many . CASSLAPSYGYTF TGTGCCAGCAGTTTAGCCCCTTCCTATGGCTACACCTTC
TRBJ2-1 TRBV10-3 . . CAIIGTSGGNEQFF TGTGCCATCATAGGGACTTCAGGGGGCAATGAGCAGTTCTTC
TRBJ2-5 TRBV7-9 . TRBD2 CASSLTSGYQETQYF TGTGCCAGCAGCTTGACTAGCGGGTACCAAGAGACCCAGTACTTC
TRBJ2-7 TRBV12-3/TRBV12-4 . . CASSLGQPGTYEQYF TGTGCCAGCAGTTTAGGGCAGCCAGGGACCTACGAGCAGTACTTC
TRBJ2-7 TRBV11-2 . . CASSPKVQGHYEQYF TGTGCCAGCAGCCCCAAGGTTCAGGGGCACTACGAGCAGTACTTC
TRBJ1-2 TRBV6-2/TRBV6-3 . . CASSYSTGYGYTF TGTGCCAGCAGTTACTCGACAGGATATGGCTACACCTTC
TRBJ1-1 TRBV6-4 . . CASSTTMDTEAFF TGTGCCAGCAGTACCACAATGGACACTGAAGCTTTCTTT
TRBJ2-7 TRBV7-9 . . CASSLALTGVNEQYF TGTGCCAGCAGCTTAGCGCTAACCGGGGTTAACGAGCAGTACTTC
TRBJ2-3 TRBV6-5 few TRBD2 CASSYGTSGGNTQYF TGTGCCAGCAGCTACGGGACTAGCGGAGGTAATACGCAGTATTTT
TRBJ1-2 TRBV24-1 . . CATSDFEDRNYGYTF TGTGCCACCAGTGATTTTGAGGACCGTAACTATGGCTACACCTTC
TRBJ2-5 TRBV14 few . CASSQEFRETQYF TGTGCCAGCAGCCAAGAATTCAGAGAGACCCAGTACTTC
TRBJ1-1 TRBV7-9 once TRBD1 CASSPWTGEAFF TGTGCCAGCAGCCCGTGGACAGGGGAAGCTTTCTTT
TRBJ2-2 TRBV29-1 . TRBD2 CSVRSGETGELFF TGCAGCGTCCGGAGCGGGGAAACCGGGGAGCTGTTTTTT
TRBJ2-1 TRBV7-2 . TRBD2 CASSIRPAGGGNEQFF TGTGCCAGCAGCATCCGGCCCGCCGGCGGGGGGAATGAGCAGTTCTTC
TRBJ1-5 TRBV27 . . CASSLLAGRAQPQHF TGTGCCAGCAGTTTATTGGCAGGGCGAGCTCAGCCCCAGCATTTT
TRBJ2-5 TRBV3-1 few TRBD2 CASKTSGKGTQYF TGTGCCAGCAAGACTAGCGGGAAAGGGACCCAGTACTTC
TRBJ1-5 TRBV5-6 . . CASSRQNQPQHF TGTGCCAGCAGCAGGCAGAATCAGCCCCAGCATTTT
TRBJ2-2 TRBV6-1 . TRBD2 CASRETVGAGGTGELFF TGTGCCAGCAGAGAGACCGTGGGAGCGGGAGGAACCGGGGAGCTGTTTTTT
TRBJ2-7 TRBV20-1 . . CSAWLAGGNYEQYF TGCAGTGCTTGGTTGGCAGGGGGGAACTACGAGCAGTACTTC
TRBJ1-2 TRBV3-1 . . CASSQDLGRGYTF TGTGCCAGCAGCCAAGACTTAGGAAGAGGCTACACCTTC
TRBJ1-4 TRBV20-1 . . CSARDIHNEKLFF TGCAGTGCTAGGGACATACATAATGAAAAACTGTTTTTT
TRBJ2-5 TRBV10-3 . . CAISEKNEQYF TGTGCCATCAGTGAGAAGAATGAGCAGTACTTC
TRBJ1-1 TRBV4-1 . . CASSQTQGVNTEAFF TGCGCCAGCAGCCAAACGCAAGGGGTGAACACTGAAGCTTTCTTT
TRBJ2-1 TRBV20-1 . TRBD1 CSASLRDRGIHEQFF TGCAGTGCTAGTCTCCGGGACAGGGGTATCCATGAGCAGTTCTTC
TRBJ1-2 TRBV2 . . CASRILYYGYTF TGTGCCAGCAGAATACTATACTATGGCTACACCTTC
TRBJ2-3 TRBV6-1 . . CASSEAGEPDTQYF TGTGCCAGCAGTGAAGCGGGCGAGCCAGATACGCAGTATTTT
TRBJ2-2 TRBV29-1 few . CSVAIAARGELFF TGCAGCGTTGCTATAGCGGCGAGAGGGGAGCTGTTTTTT
TRBJ2-5 TRBV27 . . CASGEVARHQETQYF TGTGCCAGCGGTGAGGTGGCTCGCCACCAGGAGACCCAGTACTTC
TRBJ2-1 TRBV7-3 . . CASSPRASEYNEQFF TGTGCCAGCAGCCCCCGGGCTAGCGAATACAATGAGCAGTTCTTC
TRBJ1-2 TRBV29-1 few . CSVEQGSGYTF TGCAGCGTTGAACAGGGGTCTGGCTACACCTTC
TRBJ2-1 TRBV4-2 few . CASSSPDGNFNEQFF TGTGCCAGCAGCTCACCGGACGGTAACTTCAATGAGCAGTTCTTC
TRBJ1-1 TRBV7-9 . . CASSFPPATGNTEAFF TGTGCCAGCAGCTTCCCCCCCGCGACTGGGAACACTGAAGCTTTCTTT
TRBJ2-7 TRBV4-2 few . CASSPPPTAGDYEQYF TGTGCCAGCAGCCCCCCCCCCACAGCCGGGGACTACGAGCAGTACTTC
TRBJ2-7 TRBV27 . . CASSLPPYEQYF TGTGCCAGCAGTTTGCCCCCCTACGAGCAGTACTTC
TRBJ2-7 TRBV5-1 few TRBD1 CASQGQGRSEQYF TGCGCCAGCCAGGGACAGGGTCGCTCCGAGCAGTACTTC
TRBJ2-1 TRBV28 . . CASSVGVRNEQFF TGTGCCAGCAGTGTAGGGGTGCGGAATGAGCAGTTCTTC
TRBJ1-2 TRBV20-1 . . CSASQGNYGYTF TGCAGTGCTAGCCAAGGGAACTATGGCTACACCTTC
TRBJ2-7 TRBV20-1 few TRBD2 CSARDASGSYEQYF TGCAGTGCTAGAGATGCTAGCGGGAGCTACGAGCAGTACTTC
TRBJ2-1 TRBV3-1 once . CASSQAVRNEQFF TGTGCCAGCAGCCAAGCCGTGCGCAATGAGCAGTTCTTC
TRBJ2-7 TRBV27 few . CASKPLDWPSGDDSYEQYF TGTGCCAGCAAACCTCTTGACTGGCCGAGCGGAGATGACTCCTACGAGCAGTACTTC
TRBJ2-1 TRBV10-3 . TRBD1 CAIGAGQDNEQFF TGTGCCATCGGGGCGGGACAGGACAATGAGCAGTTCTTC
TRBJ2-1 TRBV7-8 . TRBD2 CASSKLAGGWNEQFF TGTGCCAGCAGCAAACTAGCGGGAGGGTGGAATGAGCAGTTCTTC
TRBJ2-7 TRBV2 . . CASSDRGGNEQYF TGTGCCAGCAGTGACAGGGGCGGAAACGAGCAGTACTTC
TRBJ2-3 TRBV12-3/TRBV12-4 . TRBD2 CASSAPGTSGSDTQYF TGTGCCAGCAGTGCTCCCGGGACTAGCGGGAGTGATACGCAGTATTTT
TRBJ2-1 TRBV3-1 . . CASSHLGARWEQFF TGTGCCAGCAGCCATTTAGGCGCCAGGTGGGAGCAGTTCTTC
TRBJ2-1 TRBV11-2 few TRBD2 CASSSFRGRGYNEQFF TGTGCCAGCAGCTCCTTCCGCGGGAGGGGTTACAATGAGCAGTTCTTC